The 30 T cell receptor beta chains in this list originate from one sample, sequenced in a study of cytomegalovirus exposure and HLA in healthy donors. Amplification used 60 Vbeta primers and 13 Jbeta primers. The method was immunoSEQ multiplex PCR; TCRdb's version includes in-frame clones alone and lacks a portion of them. The sample lists about 210,000 clones, around 79% occurring once. The source material was PBMCs. These receptors came from a male donor in good health and CMV-seronegative.

V gene TRBV27 combines with J gene TRBJ2-1; D call uncertain. Trimming removed 2 bases at V and 6 bases at J, with 11 bases between. Germline V gene sequence: CDR1 MNHEY, CDR2 SMNVEV (reference sequence). The CDR3 is 14 residues long. CDR3 sequence reads: CASSLSSPFNEQFF. CDR3 bases: TGTGCCAGCAGTTTAAGCTCGCCCTTCAATGAGCAGTTCTTC.

This chain links TRBV7-2 with TRBJ2-7; the match to TRBD2 covers 7 bases. The germline V gene encodes CDR1 SGHTA and CDR2 FQGNSA. The CDR3 runs 16 residues. Trimming at V came to 5 bases and at J to 0 bases, leaving 10 bases not matched to a gene. The CDR3 DNA sequence: TGTGCCAGCAGCCCAGTAGGGCTAGCGGACTCCTACGAGCAGTACTTC. It specifies CASSPVGLADSYEQYF.

V gene TRBV7-9 combines with J gene TRBJ1-2, with 10 bases matching TRBD1. Trimming cost V 1 base and J 8 bases; bases outside gene matches: 10. Per germline, CDR1 SEHNR and CDR2 FQNEAQ (reference sequence). The CDR3 runs to 16 residues. The CDR3: CASSLVAGTGARGYTF. The DNA of the CDR3 is TGTGCCAGCAGCTTAGTTGCCGGGACAGGGGCGCGGGGCTACACCTTC.

This clone has a handful of counts. The chain recombines TRBV19 with TRBJ1-3, with D unclear. The CDR3 sequence is 15 residues long. V lost 1 base to trimming and J lost 2 bases, with 9 bases between them. Germline lookup yields CDR1 LNHDA and CDR2 SQIVND (reference sequence). CDR3 coding DNA: TGTGCCAGTAGTATAGGGGCCGGGGCTGGAAACACCATATATTTT. As protein: CASSIGAGAGNTIYF.

J is TRBJ2-2 and V is TRBV6-6; 7 bases are shared with TRBD2. V lost 7 bases, J lost 6 bases, and 14 bases stayed unmatched. This CDR3 has 16 residues. The germline CDR1 and CDR2 sequences are MNHNY and SVGAGI (reference sequence). In nucleotides, the CDR3 is TGTGCCAGCATAAATGGGGACTACTCAAAGCCCGGGGAGCTGTTTTTT. Protein: CASINGDYSKPGELFF.

A single count supports this clone. The gene calls are TRBV5-1 and TRBJ1-1; D remains ambiguous. Germline V gives CDR1 SGHRS, CDR2 YFSETQ. This CDR3 contains 14 residues. V gave up 2 bases and J gave up 5 bases, with 13 bases separating them. CDR3 amino acids: CASSFRDGMTEAFF. CDR3 coding DNA: TGCGCCAGCAGCTTTCGGGATGGGATGACTGAAGCTTTCTTT.

The rearrangement links TRBV7-8 to TRBJ1-2; D gene unclear. Germline V CDR1 and CDR2: SGHVS, FQNEAQ. V was shortened by 1 base and J by 0 bases, with 9 bases between the two germline ends. CDR3 length equals 15 residues. The CDR3 here is CASSLGRQTNYGYTF. CDR3 nucleotides: TGTGCCAGCAGCTTAGGAAGACAAACTAACTATGGCTACACCTTC. The whole variable domain, remainder taken from reference TRBV7-8 and TRBJ1-2, is GAGVSQSPRYKVAKRGQDVALRCDPISGHVSLFWYQQALGQGPEFLTYFQNEAQLDKSGLPSDRFFAERPEGSVSTLKIQRTQQEDSAVYLCASSLGRQTNYGYTFGSGTRLTVV.

The chain carries TRBV28 and TRBJ2-7; D gene uncertain. The germline V and J ends were trimmed by 3 bases and 0 bases, with 6 bases remaining between them. The CDR3 is 13 residues long. Germline-derived CDR1 and CDR2 are MDHEN and SYDVKM. The CDR3 DNA follows: TGTGCCAGCAGTTTCTATAACTCCTACGAGCAGTACTTC. It codes for CASSFYNSYEQYF.

The chain links TRBV21-1 to TRBJ2-5; TRBD1 reflects the table's D call only, with no check against the DNA. TRBV21-1 is a listed pseudogene. The CDR3 covers 18 residues. The CDR3 region is CASSSAVSGVSPGETQYF. DNA of the CDR3: TGTGCCAGCAGCTCGGCAGTGTCAGGGGTGTCCCCTGGAGAGACCCAGTACTTC.

The chain recombines TRBV18 with TRBJ1-3; TRBD1 might be the D (6 bases). The CDR3 runs 15 residues. Looked up from germline, CDR1 is KGHSH and CDR2 is LQKENI. The V end was cut by 2 bases, the J end by 5 bases, with 13 bases between. The CDR3 nucleotides are TGTGCCAGCTCACCAAACCGGGACATTCGAAACACCATATATTTT. Protein: CASSPNRDIRNTIYF.

The chain recombines TRBV4-2 with TRBJ2-1, with a possible D match to TRBD1 (5 bases). The ends were cut back, 3 bases at V and 9 bases at J, with 9 bases in the middle. There are 12 residues in the CDR3. From germline, CDR1 is LGHNA and CDR2 YNFKEQ. In DNA, the CDR3 is TGTGCCAGCAGCCATAGGGGAACTGAGCAGTTCTTC. It encodes CASSHRGTEQFF.

The chain carries TRBV28 and TRBJ2-1; D unclear. The CDR3 sequence is 17 residues long. Germline loops: CDR1 MDHEN, CDR2 SYDVKM. Trimming left V 2 bases short and J 7 bases short, with 21 bases between. CDR3 region: CASSLIAENWVWNEQFF. The CDR3 DNA sequence: TGTGCCAGCAGTTTAATCGCGGAGAACTGGGTTTGGAATGAGCAGTTCTTC.

The chain recombines TRBV5-4 with TRBJ1-2; TRBD1 aligns across 10 bases. Trimming took 5 bases from V and 4 from J; bases not matched to a gene: 8. Germline V gene data show CDR1 as SGHNT and CDR2 as YYREEE (reference sequence). The CDR3 has 15 residues. The CDR3 reads CASRGGQGKGYGYTF. The CDR3 DNA sequence: TGTGCCAGCAGGGGGGGACAGGGGAAAGGCTATGGCTACACCTTC.

This chain joins TRBV7-2 and TRBJ1-3; D perhaps matches TRBD1 (5 bases). Per germline, CDR1 SGHTA and CDR2 FQGNSA. The CDR3 has 13 amino acids. V gave up 4 bases and J gave up 4 bases, with 8 bases separating them. CDR3 nucleotide sequence: TGTGCCAGCAGCTCGTACAGGGGAAACACCATATATTTT. Amino acids: CASSSYRGNTIYF.

With regard to this clone: Other DNA sequences within the sample encode an identical CDR3. The chain employs TRBV28 and TRBJ2-7, with unresolved D. With 6 bases removed from V and 4 bases from J, the gap between germline ends came to 4 bases. CDR3 length: 10 residues. Germline values: CDR1 MDHEN, CDR2 SYDVKM. The CDR3 region is CASSRYEQYF. CDR3 bases: TGTGCCAGCAGCAGGTACGAGCAGTACTTC. Drawing the rest from reference TRBV28 and TRBJ2-7, the complete variable domain is DVKVTQSSRYLVKRTGEKVFLECVQDMDHENMFWYRQDPGLGLRLIYFSYDVKMKEKGDIPEGYSVSREKKERFSLILESASTNQTSMYLCASSRYEQYFGPGTRLTVT.

The chain combines TRBV15 with TRBJ1-2; D is unclear. The CDR3 runs 12 residues. Germline assignment: CDR1 LNHNV and CDR2 YYDKDF (reference sequence). Trimming left V 3 bases short and J 4 bases short, with 6 bases between. In DNA, the CDR3 is TGTGCCACCAGCAGTGTCTCCTATGGCTACACCTTC. Translation: CATSSVSYGYTF.

The chain employs TRBV5-1 and TRBJ2-3, with 13 bases matching TRBD2. The CDR3 runs 17 residues. Germline-derived CDR1 and CDR2 are SGHRS and YFSETQ. The V and J ends lost 7 bases and 2 bases, in that order; junction bases with no gene match: 10. CDR3 sequence (DNA): TGCGCCAGCCTAGATGGGACTAGCGGGGACTACACAGATACGCAGTATTTT. This gives the protein CASLDGTSGDYTDTQYF.

The chain couples TRBV27 to TRBJ1-2, with 10 bases fitting TRBD1. Germline lookup yields CDR1 MNHEY and CDR2 SMNVEV (reference sequence). The CDR3 covers 14 residues. V gave up 4 bases and J gave up 8 bases; unmatched junction bases: 7. CDR3 DNA: TGTGCCAGCAGTTCCGCGGGACAGGGGAGAGGCTACACCTTC. Its translation: CASSSAGQGRGYTF.

The rearrangement uses TRBV7-2 and TRBJ2-3; possibly TRBD2 for D (6 bases). Germline lookup yields CDR1 SGHTA and CDR2 FQGNSA. CDR3 length equals 14 residues. The ends were cut back, 0 bases at V and 6 bases at J, with 10 bases in the middle. In nucleotides, the CDR3 is TGTGCCAGCAGCTTAGCGGGCGGGGTGGATACGCAGTATTTT. Residues: CASSLAGGVDTQYF.

The chain joins TRBV7-2 to TRBJ2-7; 8 bases match TRBD1. There are 13 residues in the CDR3. CDR1 is SGHTA, CDR2 FQGNSA, per germline. The V segment lost 4 bases and the J segment 4 bases; nucleotides outside the gene matches: 3. The CDR3 region is CASSSQGGYEQYF. The CDR3, as DNA: TGTGCCAGCAGCTCACAGGGGGGTTACGAGCAGTACTTC. Full variable domain (missing parts from reference TRBV7-2 and TRBJ2-7): GAGVSQSPSNKVTEKGKDVELRCDPISGHTALYWYRQSLGQGLEFLIYFQGNSAPDKSGLPSDRFSAERTGGSVSTLTIQRTQQEDSAVYLCASSSQGGYEQYFGPGTRLTVT.

The chain has TRBV9 and TRBJ2-3; 8 nucleotides match TRBD2. The V gene's germline CDR1 is SGDLS and CDR2 YYNGEE. The V gene end was trimmed by 6 bases and the J gene end by 4 bases; junction bases not matched to a gene: 10. The CDR3 sequence is 15 residues long. CDR3 DNA: TGTGCCAGCACGATTGCGGGAGGCCGGGCAGATACGCAGTATTTT. It codes for CASTIAGGRADTQYF.

This clone was observed many times. J is TRBJ1-3 and V is TRBV25-1; 10 bases fit TRBD1. With 5 bases clipped from V and 2 bases from J, the junction kept 3 bases outside the gene matches. The CDR3 has 15 residues. Germline loops: CDR1 MGHDK, CDR2 SYGVNS. The CDR3: CASSLGTGAGNTIYF. The CDR3 DNA is TGTGCCAGCAGTCTAGGGACAGGGGCTGGAAACACCATATATTTT.

This clone appeared once. J is TRBJ1-5 and V is TRBV28; 10 nucleotides line up with TRBD1. The V and J ends lost 4 bases and 3 bases, in that order; junction bases with no gene match: 6. The CDR3 loop spans 16 amino acids. The V gene's germline CDR1 is MDHEN and CDR2 SYDVKM. CDR3 sequence reads: CASSSPGQGINQPQHF. CDR3 nucleotide sequence: TGTGCCAGCAGTTCCCCGGGACAGGGGATCAATCAGCCCCAGCATTTT.

J is TRBJ1-3 and V is TRBV5-1, with D perhaps TRBD1 (6 bases). The CDR3 spans 13 residues. The V and J ends lost 3 bases and 7 bases respectively, with 11 bases between them. The germline gives CDR1 SGHRS, CDR2 YFSETQ. The DNA for the CDR3 is TGCGCCAGCAGCTCAGAGGGGGGGAACACCATATATTTT. It is translated as CASSSEGGNTIYF.

This CDR3 reads CASSTIGTATGNTIYF. CDR3 in DNA: TGTGCCAGTAGTACAATCGGGACAGCTACTGGAAACACCATATATTTT. This rearrangement joins TRBV19 to TRBJ1-3; 7 bases line up with TRBD1. The CDR3 runs to 16 residues. Germline lookup yields CDR1 LNHDA and CDR2 SQIVND (reference sequence). Germline trimming cut 4 bases from V and 2 bases from J; bases unmatched to any gene: 8.

About this clone itself: One end of the junction varies from germline; a read error may be responsible. The chain combines TRBV9 with TRBJ2-3; weak D call: TRBD2 (7 bases). The CDR3 is 16 residues long. Per germline, CDR1 SGDLS and CDR2 YYNGEE. CDR3 in DNA: TGTGCCAGCAGCGCAAAGGGGGGGGCTAGCATAGATACGCAGTATTTT. Translated: CASSAKGGASIDTQYF.

The chain is built from TRBV7-9 and TRBJ1-4; 8 nucleotides agree with TRBD1. Germline-derived CDR1 and CDR2 are SEHNR and FQNEAQ (reference sequence). This CDR3 is built from 17 residues. J lost 3 bases, V lost 2 bases, and 8 bases had no gene match. CDR3 sequence reads: CASSLPGQGSANEKLFF. The CDR3 nucleotides are TGTGCCAGCAGCTTACCCGGACAGGGAAGCGCTAATGAAAAACTGTTTTTT.

This clone was seen a single time. The chain's CDR3 is CASSGGQGPEAFF. The CDR3, as DNA: TGTGCCAGCAGTGGGGGACAGGGGCCCGAAGCTTTCTTT. The V and J genes are TRBV2 and TRBJ1-1, with 10 bases lining up with TRBD1. The CDR3 extends over 13 amino acids. J was trimmed by 8 bases and V by 4 bases; bases with no gene match: 4. CDR1 is SNHLY, CDR2 FYNNEI, per germline. The variable domain in full, with the rest retrieved from reference TRBV2 and TRBJ1-1, is EPEVTQTPSHQVTQMGQEVILRCVPISNHLYFYWYRQILGQKVEFLVSFYNNEISEKSEIFDDQFSVERPDGSNFTLKIRSTKLEDSAMYFCASSGGQGPEAFFGQGTRLTVV.

The chain employs TRBV7-2 and TRBJ2-2, with D uncertain. The CDR3 runs to 13 residues. Between the trimmed V and J ends, which lost 6 bases and 3 bases, there was a span of 8 bases. Germline lookup yields CDR1 SGHTA and CDR2 FQGNSA. The CDR3 reads CASSSSYTGELFF. CDR3 bases: TGTGCCAGCAGTTCCAGTTACACCGGGGAGCTGTTTTTT.

The table lists this clone with a few counts. The chain employs TRBV9 and TRBJ1-1, with 7 bases matching TRBD1. CDR3 size: 14 residues. The J segment lost 3 bases and the V segment lost 0 bases, leaving 2 bases of the junction unmatched. The germline CDR1 and CDR2 sequences are SGDLS and YYNGEE. This CDR3 reads CASSVGQGDTEAFF. The DNA of the CDR3 is TGTGCCAGCAGCGTAGGCCAGGGGGACACTGAAGCTTTCTTT.